This TCR beta chain emerged from a study of vaccination effects on CD4 cells after COVID-19. To note about this clone: Its specificity is not known.

J lost 5 bases, V lost 2 bases, and 11 bases had no gene match. The CDR3 totals 16 residues. From germline, CDR1 is ENHRY and CDR2 SYGVKD. Sequencing used immunoSEQ multiplex PCR; TCRdb keeps in-frame clones, though not all of them. In the table there are approximately 31,000 clones, 72% of which are singletons. Prior to sequencing, the ViraFEST assay stimulated PBMC with viral peptide pools, which expanded the antigen-specific CD4+ T cells. Scientists isolated CD4+ T cells after an approximately 10-day culture period ended. All participants had two doses of either the BNT162b2 or mRNA-1273 vaccine. Having tested negative for nucleocapsid antibodies, the vaccine recipients showed no prior SARS-CoV-2 infection.

The rearrangement joins TRBV10-3 to TRBJ1-2, with 7 bases that match TRBD1. The receptor's source is a human donor who received a COVID-19 vaccine. The sequenced sample was CD4+ T cells from PBMCs cultured with HCoV-229E spike peptides, obtained after COVID-19 vaccination. The CDR3 DNA reads TGTGCCATCAGTGAGACCGCTAACAGGGGCCTTTATGGCTACACCTTC. This translates into CAISETANRGLYGYTF.